The present T cell receptor (beta chain) was sequenced within a study of blood T cell repertoires in COVID-19. Germline V gene sequence: CDR1 SGHRS, CDR2 YFSETQ. Trimming removed 0 bases at V and 0 bases at J, with 13 bases between. The CDR3 spans 17 residues. Researchers sorted participants into cohorts using their self-reported clinical history. This clone appeared once. Clones were read by immunoSEQ multiplex PCR, and TCRdb kept only the in-frame ones, dropping some. Among a few hundred thousand clones listed, 88% were seen once. The chain uses TRBV5-1 and TRBJ1-3, with D uncertain. The sample taken for sequencing was PBMCs or T cells enriched from blood (not recorded which). The receptor comes from a woman aged 40 to 55 with acute COVID-19. In DNA form, the CDR3 reads TGCGCCAGCAGCTTGGATCCCCAGGCCAGCTCTGGAAACACCATATATTTT. Protein sequence: CASSLDPQASSGNTIYF.